The 31 T cell receptor beta chains in this list originate from one sample, sequenced in a study of T cell changes during pregnancy in multiple sclerosis. Assay: immunoSEQ multiplex PCR; the TCRdb copy retains only in-frame clones and omits some. This table has approximately 21,000 clones, about nine tenths appearing once. The sample here was CD8+ T cells from peripheral blood mononuclear cells, taken after pregnancy. The receptor set was obtained from a female donor in good health, enrolled as a control in a pregnancy study.

V usage is TRBV27 and J usage is TRBJ2-1, with D possibly TRBD2 on 6 matching bases. V lost 6 bases to trimming and J lost 5 bases, with 11 bases between them. The CDR3 loop spans 13 amino acids. Germline CDR1 and CDR2: MNHEY and SMNVEV (reference sequence). The CDR3 DNA follows: TGTGCCAGCAGCTTCGGGACTCACAATGAGCAGTTCTTC. This sequence encodes CASSFGTHNEQFF.

The gene calls are TRBV15 and TRBJ1-1; D is unresolved. The CDR3 runs 15 residues. Germline loops: CDR1 LNHNV, CDR2 YYDKDF (reference sequence). V dropped 3 bases and J dropped 0 bases, with 11 bases sitting between them. CDR3 DNA: TGTGCCACCAGCAGCTCTCGAGGGTTGAACACTGAAGCTTTCTTT. Amino acids: CATSSSRGLNTEAFF.

The table lists this clone with a count of one. The V and J genes are TRBV7-7 and TRBJ1-3; unclear D gene. V lost 5 bases to trimming and J lost 1 base, with 18 bases between them. Per germline, CDR1 SSHAT and CDR2 FNYEAQ (reference sequence). This CDR3 comprises 17 residues. In DNA form, the CDR3 reads TGTGCCAGCAGCCCCTCCACGGGATATCGGTCTGGAAACACCATATATTTT. Translated, it gives CASSPSTGYRSGNTIYF.

The genes are TRBV12-2 and TRBJ2-1; TRBD2 is taken as the D call from the table, unchecked against the DNA. TRBV12-2 is a recognized pseudogene. The CDR3 has 15 residues. The CDR3 nucleotides are TGTGCAAGTCGCTTAGTCGGGGGGCTGGTCGGTGAGCAGTTCTTC. It yields the protein CASRLVGGLVGEQFF.

This clone was counted a single time. The chain combines TRBV3-1 (or the pseudogene TRBV3-2) with TRBJ1-4, with unresolved D. Germline lookup yields CDR1 LGHDT and CDR2 YNNKEL (reference sequence). The V end was cut by 11 bases, the J end by 8 bases, with 6 bases between. The CDR3 contains 9 residues. CDR3: CAASEKLFF. The CDR3 DNA follows: TGTGCCGCTAGCGAAAAACTGTTTTTT.

This clone appeared once. The J gene is TRBJ1-3, the V gene TRBV6-5; 12 bases agree with TRBD1. The CDR3 is 16 amino acids. V lost 0 bases to trimming and J lost 8 bases; unmatched junction nucleotides: 5. Germline-derived CDR1 and CDR2 are MNHEY and SVGAGI. The CDR3 here is CASSYSGDRGLDTIYF. The CDR3 DNA sequence: TGTGCCAGCAGTTACTCCGGGGACAGGGGGCTTGACACCATATATTTT.

The V and J genes are TRBV7-6 and TRBJ1-1, with 8 bases identical to TRBD1. The germline V gene has CDR1 SGHVS and CDR2 FNYEAQ. The CDR3 spans 16 residues. With V trimmed by 5 bases and J by 0 bases, 8 bases remained unmatched. CDR3 loop: CASSRTSGQVNTEAFF. The DNA of the CDR3 is TGTGCCAGCAGCCGGACCTCGGGACAGGTGAACACTGAAGCTTTCTTT.

V and J are TRBV14 and TRBJ2-2; possible D gene TRBD1, 5 bases. Germline V gene data show CDR1 as SGHDN and CDR2 as FVKESK. The CDR3 has 15 residues. Deletions cut 6 bases from V and 3 bases from J, with 14 bases between. The CDR3 spells CASRDARVDTGELFF. CDR3 sequence (DNA): TGTGCCAGCAGGGACGCCAGGGTGGACACCGGGGAGCTGTTTTTT.

The chain uses TRBV2 and TRBJ2-1; TRBD2 aligns across 8 bases. The CDR3 consists of 14 residues. V lost 4 bases and J lost 6; bases outside the gene matches: 5. Germline V gene data show CDR1 as SNHLY and CDR2 as FYNNEI. CDR3 loop: CASSALAAINEQFF. CDR3 DNA: TGTGCCAGCAGTGCACTAGCGGCGATCAATGAGCAGTTCTTC.

The rearrangement links TRBV29-1 to TRBJ2-3; 10 bases are shared with TRBD2. The J segment lost 2 bases and the V segment lost 6 bases, leaving 8 bases of the junction unmatched. The CDR3 is made up of 15 amino acids. CDR1 SQVTM and CDR2 ANQGSEA come from the germline V gene. The chain's CDR3 is CSVIRTSGNTDTQYF. The CDR3 nucleotides read TGCAGCGTAATTAGGACTAGCGGAAACACAGATACGCAGTATTTT.

J is TRBJ1-1 and V is TRBV25-1; D may be TRBD1 (6 bases). Trimming cost V 5 bases and J 3 bases, with 13 bases left between them. Germline-derived CDR1 and CDR2 are MGHDK and SYGVNS. This CDR3 contains 14 residues. The DNA for the CDR3 is TGTGCCAGCAGTCGACAGGATGGGGACACTGAAGCTTTCTTT. Translated: CASSRQDGDTEAFF. Together with reference TRBV25-1 and TRBJ1-1, the CDR3 gives the full variable domain: EADIYQTPRYLVIGTGKKITLECSQTMGHDKMYWYQQDPGMELHLIHYSYGVNSTEKGDLSSESTVSRIRTEHFPLTLESARPSHTSQYLCASSRQDGDTEAFFGQGTRLTVV.

V usage is TRBV6-5 and J usage is TRBJ2-7; 7 positions match TRBD2. CDR1 is MNHEY, CDR2 SVGAGI, per germline. This CDR3 has 13 amino acids. Trimming took 8 bases from V and 5 from J; bases not matched to a gene: 9. The DNA of the CDR3 is TGTGCCAGCCACATGGGGGGGATCAACGAGCAGTACTTC. This encodes CASHMGGINEQYF.

The J gene is TRBJ2-1, the V gene TRBV4-3; unclear D gene. This CDR3 comprises 12 residues. CDR1 and CDR2 (germline): LGHNA, YSLEER. V was cut by 1 base and J by 10 bases, with 8 bases left in between. Written as DNA, the CDR3 is TGCGCCAGCAGCCAAGGTAACTTAGAGCAGTTCTTC. Amino acids: CASSQGNLEQFF.

The V call is TRBV6-6, the J call TRBJ1-1; D unresolved. The CDR3 covers 13 residues. Germline V CDR1 and CDR2: MNHNY, SVGAGI (reference sequence). Trimming shortened V by 6 bases and J by 2 bases, and 10 bases separated the two germline ends. The CDR3: CASSLQSNTEAFF. CDR3 in DNA: TGTGCCAGCAGCCTACAGTCAAACACTGAAGCTTTCTTT.

This clone was found a few times. V is TRBV7-9 and J is TRBJ2-5; tentative D call: TRBD1 (6 bases). The CDR3 length is 14 residues. The germline CDR1 and CDR2 sequences are SEHNR and FQNEAQ (reference sequence). V was cut by 6 bases and J by 5 bases, with 16 bases left in between. CDR3 protein: CASRGPGVLETQYF. In DNA form, the CDR3 reads TGTGCCAGCAGAGGGCCAGGGGTGTTGGAGACCCAGTACTTC. Combining the CDR3 with reference TRBV7-9 and TRBJ2-5 gives the whole variable domain DTGVSQNPRHKITKRGQNVTFRCDPISEHNRLYWYRQTLGQGPEFLTYFQNEAQLEKSRLLSDRFSAERPKGSFSTLEIQRTEQGDSAMYLCASRGPGVLETQYFGPGTRLLVL.

V is TRBV7-2 and J is TRBJ1-1; 7 positions match TRBD1. The V gene's germline CDR1 is SGHTA and CDR2 FQGNSA. This CDR3 has 17 amino acids. V shed 4 bases, J shed 2 bases, and the junction held 13 bases outside the gene matches. CDR3 DNA: TGTGCCAGCAGCTCCCAGCAGGGGGGACTCCCAAACACTGAAGCTTTCTTT. Its protein is CASSSQQGGLPNTEAFF.

The chain uses TRBV29-1 and TRBJ2-5, with a weak D call TRBD2 (6 bases). The germline V gene has CDR1 SQVTM and CDR2 ANQGSEA. CDR3 size: 14 residues. V lost 3 bases and J lost 1, with 12 bases in between. The CDR3 DNA sequence: TGCAGCGTTGACCTGGAGGAGGGCCAAGAGACCCAGTACTTC. As protein: CSVDLEEGQETQYF.

J is TRBJ2-3 and V is TRBV6-5; 7 nucleotides match TRBD1. The trim removed 0 bases at V and 5 bases at J, leaving 8 bases unmatched. Germline CDR1 MNHEY, CDR2 SVGAGI. The CDR3 is made up of 16 amino acids. The DNA of the CDR3 is TGTGCCAGCAGTTACTCGTGGAGTCAGGGGGTAGATACGCAGTATTTT. It is translated as CASSYSWSQGVDTQYF.

The chain carries TRBV6-5 and TRBJ1-1, with D perhaps TRBD1 (6 bases). V gave up 6 bases and J gave up 1 base, with 15 bases separating them. Germline lookup yields CDR1 MNHEY and CDR2 SVGAGI. The CDR3 consists of 15 residues. The CDR3: CASSLTGEQNTEAFF. In nucleotides, the CDR3 is TGTGCCAGCAGCCTGACAGGCGAGCAGAACACTGAAGCTTTCTTT.

Remarks on this clone: Relative to the germline gene, one junction end is altered; a read error may explain this. The chain links TRBV4-2 to TRBJ2-7, with 8 positions matching TRBD2. CDR1 is LGHNA, CDR2 YNFKEQ, per germline. The CDR3 is made up of 12 amino acids. The CDR3 loop is CASSQVGREGVF. CDR3 coding DNA: TGTGCCAGCAGCCAAGTTGGTCGGGAGGGGGTCTTC.

The chain combines TRBV11-2 with TRBJ2-5, with 8 bases lining up with TRBD2. There are 16 residues in the CDR3. Germline CDR1 reads SGHAT; CDR2 reads FQNNGV. Unmatched junction bases numbered 4, after V lost 1 base and J lost 0 bases. The CDR3 DNA sequence: TGTGCCAGCAGCTTAGGGACTAGCCCTAACCAAGAGACCCAGTACTTC. Its translation: CASSLGTSPNQETQYF.

The chain employs TRBV28 and TRBJ1-1; D might be TRBD1 (6 bases). The CDR3 runs to 13 residues. V was pared by 5 bases and J by 8 bases, with 15 bases between. Germline V lookup: CDR1 MDHEN, CDR2 SYDVKM. CDR3 in amino acids: CASSMPGTLEAFF. The CDR3, as DNA: TGTGCCAGCAGTATGCCCGGGACACTCGAAGCTTTCTTT.

This clone occurred a few times. The rearrangement uses TRBV30 and TRBJ1-2; 7 bases map to TRBD1. V gave up 2 bases and J gave up 7 bases; unmatched junction bases: 13. This CDR3 spans 15 amino acids. Germline lookup yields CDR1 GTSNPN and CDR2 SVGIG (reference sequence). The chain's CDR3 is CAWSKALEGAGGYTF. For the CDR3, the DNA is TGTGCCTGGAGTAAGGCCCTTGAGGGGGCTGGTGGCTACACCTTC.

This chain uses TRBV5-6 with TRBJ1-4; 7 bases align to TRBD1. CDR3 size: 13 residues. Germline V gene lookup returns CDR1 SGHDT and CDR2 YYEEEE. Trimming removed 0 bases from V and 10 bases from J; junction bases left unmatched: 3. The CDR3 loop reads CASSLGDSAKLFF. The CDR3 bases are TGTGCCAGCAGCTTGGGGGACAGTGCAAAACTGTTTTTT.

There are a few counts of this clone. The gene calls are TRBV13 and TRBJ2-7, with 10 nucleotides matching TRBD2. The CDR3 extends over 14 amino acids. Germline assignment: CDR1 PRHDT and CDR2 FYEKMQ (reference sequence). V lost 4 bases and J lost 3; bases outside the gene matches: 3. For the CDR3, the DNA is TGTGCCAGCAGCTCTGGACTAGCGGTCTACGAGCAGTACTTC. Translating gives CASSSGLAVYEQYF.

The genes are TRBV12-5 and TRBJ1-1, with a tentative D call TRBD1 (5 bases). Trimming took 10 bases from V and 4 from J, leaving 10 bases between them. Germline V gene sequence: CDR1 LGHNT, CDR2 FRNRAP. CDR3 size: 11 residues. In DNA, the CDR3 is TGTGCTACCCAGGGCGGCACTGAAGCTTTCTTT. Translated: CATQGGTEAFF.

This clone is classed as medium-sized (0.01 to 0.1%). This chain joins TRBV19 and TRBJ2-1; 7 bases fit TRBD2. The CDR3 loop spans 15 amino acids. Germline V CDR1 and CDR2: LNHDA, SQIVND (reference sequence). Germline trimming cut 5 bases from V and 1 base from J; bases unmatched to any gene: 5. The DNA of the CDR3 is TGTGCCAGTAGTGCTACTAGCGAGTCCTACAATGAGCAGTTCTTC. It specifies CASSATSESYNEQFF.

The J gene is TRBJ1-2, the V gene TRBV27, with D hard to call. Germline loops: CDR1 MNHEY, CDR2 SMNVEV (reference sequence). V was trimmed by 6 bases and J by 0 bases, leaving 8 bases between them. CDR3 length: 13 residues. This CDR3 is CASRGRPNYGYTF. DNA of the CDR3: TGTGCCAGCAGGGGCCGACCTAACTATGGCTACACCTTC.

The chain joins TRBV6-5 to TRBJ1-1, with D tentatively TRBD1 (5 bases). The CDR3 sequence is 14 residues long. Trimming stripped 5 bases from V and 1 base from J, with 11 bases between. Germline V CDR1 and CDR2: MNHEY, SVGAGI. This chain's CDR3 is CASSRQSRNTEAFF. CDR3 nucleotide sequence: TGTGCCAGCAGTCGACAGTCGAGGAACACTGAAGCTTTCTTT.

The chain combines TRBV20-1 with TRBJ2-5; D is ambiguous. The V end lost 2 bases, the J end lost 3 bases, and 4 bases lay between the germline ends. Germline lookup yields CDR1 DFQATT and CDR2 SNEGSKA (reference sequence). This CDR3 comprises 11 residues. The DNA of the CDR3 is TGCAGTGCTAGACTAGAAGAGACCCAGTACTTC. Its translation is CSARLEETQYF.

The J gene is TRBJ1-2, the V gene TRBV11-2, with D perhaps TRBD1 (6 bases). V was trimmed by 1 base and J by 4 bases, leaving 10 bases between them. CDR3 length: 14 amino acids. Germline V CDR1 and CDR2: SGHAT, FQNNGV. Here the CDR3 reads CASSLAGAGYGYTF. For the CDR3, the DNA is TGTGCCAGCAGCTTAGCAGGGGCCGGCTATGGCTACACCTTC.